This T cell receptor beta chain was recovered during a study of T cell changes during pregnancy in multiple sclerosis. TCRdb's copy holds only in-frame clones and misses some; the assay was immunoSEQ multiplex PCR. The sample contains about 83,000 clones, over 80% of which appear only once. The V end was cut by 3 bases, the J end by 4 bases, with 10 bases between. Per the germline V gene, CDR1 is SGHNT and CDR2 is YENEEA. The CDR3 extends over 13 amino acids. This clone showed up just a few times. The TCR originated in a female donor in good health, serving as a control in a pregnancy study. Some clones in this sample may be carry-over from other donors' samples. Sequenced here: PBMCs, sampled in the first trimester of pregnancy. The chain couples TRBV11-3 to TRBJ2-7; the D gene is possibly TRBD2 (6 bases). CDR3 nucleotide sequence: TGTGCCAGCAGCTTGTCCCGGGGGTACGAGCAGTACTTC. Protein: CASSLSRGYEQYF.